Listed below are T cell receptor beta chains from one sample, sequenced in a study of shared clonotypes between healthy human individuals. Measured with immunoSEQ multiplex PCR; TCRdb has only the in-frame clones, and not every one. The sample holds about 590,000 clones, around 95% seen once. Sequenced sample: naive CD8+ T cells sorted from blood. Receptors were obtained from a young woman in good health. CDR3s include the opening cysteine and the closing phenylalanine or tryptophan. The listing skips clone size in some rows; elsewhere it reads once, few, many or a size class.

v_call	clone_size	j_call	cdr3_aa
TRBV4-1	-	TRBJ1-2	CASSQAGHGYTF
TRBV27	-	TRBJ2-1	CASSLQGTINEQFF
TRBV19	-	TRBJ2-7	CASSIEAGRSYEQYF
TRBV4-1	-	TRBJ2-3	CASSQDPLGGGIDTQYF
TRBV10-1	-	TRBJ2-3	CASSDTGGLTDTQYF
TRBV19	-	TRBJ1-1	CASMLGTEAFF
TRBV27	-	TRBJ2-2	CASSYIGNTGELFF
TRBV27	-	TRBJ2-1	CASSPYLAGSGEGEQFF
TRBV13	-	TRBJ1-4	CASSPPGPFNEKLFF
TRBV27	-	TRBJ1-5	CASSLLAGRGQPQHF
TRBV5-4	-	TRBJ2-7	CASSLAETVRSVQYF
TRBV28	-	TRBJ1-2	CASSRRTANYGYTF
TRBV6-5	once	TRBJ1-4	CASSSGTALWEKLFF
TRBV9	-	TRBJ2-7	CASSVLAGGTHERYF
TRBV9	-	TRBJ1-1	CASSVGDNTEAFF
TRBV10-2	-	TRBJ2-7	CASSDSGTPYEQYF
TRBV19	-	TRBJ2-1	CASSILAGVIGNEQFF
TRBV7-8	-	TRBJ2-7	CASSQGGTSYEQYF
TRBV7-8	few	TRBJ2-7	CASSRRLSAEQYF
TRBV7-9	-	TRBJ1-1	CASSLSYTEAFF
TRBV5-5	-	TRBJ1-1	CASSLPVGTVGTEAFF
TRBV19	-	TRBJ2-7	CASSTTGDSYEQYF
TRBV28	-	-	CASSLARLTSYEQYF
TRBV11-2	-	TRBJ2-1	CASSRYDEQFF
TRBV7-8	few	TRBJ2-2	CASSAEIGELFF
TRBV5-1	-	TRBJ2-1	CASSLVASGDNEQFF
TRBV10-1	-	TRBJ2-7	CASSLGRAGEQYF
TRBV4-1	-	TRBJ2-7	CASSQGRSSGRPEQYF
TRBV28	-	TRBJ2-7	CASSDLGGGPDLARHYEQYF
TRBV27	-	TRBJ2-1	CASSMRPGHAEQFF
TRBV27	-	TRBJ1-1	CASSLYRGDTEAFF
TRBV27	-	TRBJ1-2	CASSSDTLGGYTF
TRBV19	-	TRBJ2-1	CASSAPRGDRNEQFF
TRBV9	-	TRBJ2-7	CASSGGTGAHEQYF
TRBV13	-	TRBJ2-7	CASSFKPPGQGNTRQYF
TRBV12-5	-	TRBJ2-7	CASGLVVYEQYF
TRBV4-2	-	TRBJ2-7	CASSQEELGYEQYF
TRBV19	-	TRBJ2-7	CASSFAGGYEQYF
TRBV5-4	-	TRBJ2-1	CASSKGLAGDANEQFF
TRBV4-1	-	TRBJ1-1	CASSRGQTMNTEAFF
TRBV7-9	-	TRBJ2-5	CASSPTNTETQYF
TRBV28	-	TRBJ1-2	CASSGWGLSYGYTF
TRBV27	-	TRBJ1-4	CASRWTGGNEKLFF
TRBV7-9	-	TRBJ2-2	CASSTTGITGELFF
TRBV5-4	-	TRBJ2-3	CASSRGTGPDTQYF
TRBV5-1	-	TRBJ2-7	CASSLPEGIGVYEQYF
TRBV21-1	-	TRBJ2-7	CASSKEALAGVYEQYF
TRBV19	-	TRBJ2-7	CASSQGIRGLSSYEQYF
TRBV5-4	-	TRBJ1-2	CASSLGGGYTF
TRBV7-8	-	TRBJ2-7	CASSLKAGRAYEQYF
TRBV6-1	once	TRBJ2-7	CASSPGVYEQYF
TRBV6-5	-	TRBJ2-2	CASQGTRLPGELFF
TRBV5-6	-	TRBJ1-2	CASSFGDGYTF
TRBV27	-	TRBJ2-7	CASSPNLASYEQYF
TRBV11-2	once	TRBJ2-2	CASSARVGGTNTGELFF
TRBV23-1	-	TRBJ1-5	CASSFNRRAGKEGNQPQHF
TRBV27	-	TRBJ1-2	CASSYSESYGYTF
TRBV20-1	-	TRBJ2-2	CSAEDTGELFF
TRBV28	once	TRBJ1-5	CASSLSYGTDQPQHF